These 30 T cell receptor beta chains were sequenced from one sample in a study of blood T cell repertoires in COVID-19. Generated by immunoSEQ multiplex PCR, the TCRdb table keeps only in-frame clones and is missing some. This sample has about 190,000 clones, with approximately 84% found just once. Sequencing used PBMCs or T cells enriched from blood (not recorded which). Receptors were obtained from a woman in her twenties or thirties who had recovered from COVID-19.

This clone was seen a single time. The J gene is TRBJ1-2, the V gene TRBV11-2; no definite D call. The CDR3 consists of 13 residues. The germline V gene has CDR1 SGHAT and CDR2 FQNNGV. Trimming cost V 3 bases and J 1 base, with 6 bases left between them. The CDR3 region is CASSLEGNYGYTF. The CDR3 nucleotides are TGTGCCAGCAGCTTGGAGGGTAACTATGGCTACACCTTC.

The chain is built from TRBV7-2 and TRBJ2-1; 13 bases are a match to TRBD2. Germline CDR1 SGHTA, CDR2 FQGNSA. The CDR3 is 16 amino acids. V lost 4 bases, J lost 9 bases, and 9 bases stayed unmatched. The CDR3: CASSSGTSGARGEQFF. The CDR3 DNA is TGTGCCAGCAGCTCGGGGACTAGCGGGGCAAGGGGTGAGCAGTTCTTC. Full variable domain (rest looked up from reference TRBV7-2 and TRBJ2-1): GAGVSQSPSNKVTEKGKDVELRCDPISGHTALYWYRQSLGQGLEFLIYFQGNSAPDKSGLPSDRFSAERTGGSVSTLTIQRTQQEDSAVYLCASSSGTSGARGEQFFGPGTRLTVL.

This chain links TRBV9 with TRBJ2-7; 10 bases map to TRBD2. Germline loops: CDR1 SGDLS, CDR2 YYNGEE. The CDR3 covers 21 residues. With 0 bases clipped from V and 3 bases from J, the junction kept 21 bases outside the gene matches. CDR3 DNA: TGTGCCAGCAGCGTAGAGGCTAGCGGGAGTCGTCTCCTCCTAAATTTCTACGAGCAGTACTTC. Translated: CASSVEASGSRLLLNFYEQYF.

The chain combines TRBV12-5 with TRBJ2-3; possibly TRBD1 for D (6 bases). This CDR3 is built from 16 residues. V was shortened by 0 bases and J by 1 base, with 11 bases between the two germline ends. Germline CDR1 reads LGHNT; CDR2 reads FRNRAP. This CDR3 reads CASGLVVGARTDTQYF. Here the CDR3 DNA reads TGTGCTAGTGGTTTGGTAGTGGGGGCGCGCACAGATACGCAGTATTTT.

In this sample, this clone turned up once. The chain has TRBV7-3 and TRBJ1-1; D call uncertain. The CDR3 contains 13 residues. The ends were cut back, 2 bases at V and 5 bases at J, with 9 bases in the middle. From germline, CDR1 is SGHTA and CDR2 FQGTGA. CDR3 DNA: TGTGCCAGCAGCTTAGACTTTATGACTGAAGCTTTCTTT. It translates to CASSLDFMTEAFF. Combining the CDR3 with reference TRBV7-3 and TRBJ1-1 gives the whole variable domain GAGVSQTPSNKVTEKGKYVELRCDPISGHTALYWYRQSLGQGPEFLIYFQGTGAADDSGLPNDRFFAVRPEGSVSTLKIQRTERGDSAVYLCASSLDFMTEAFFGQGTRLTVV.

This clone turned up a few times. The chain combines TRBV12-3 or TRBV12-4 with TRBJ1-1; D unclear. Trimming left V 0 bases short and J 7 bases short, with 6 bases between. This CDR3 comprises 12 residues. CDR3 nucleotides: TGTGCCAGCAGTTTAGCGCTAATTGAAGCTTTCTTT. Translated, it gives CASSLALIEAFF.

This clone was seen only once. This chain connects TRBV2 to TRBJ1-1; 7 bases are a match to TRBD1. The CDR3 is made up of 14 amino acids. CDR1 is SNHLY, CDR2 FYNNEI, per germline. Trimming cost V 10 bases and J 3 bases; bases outside gene matches: 11. In DNA form, the CDR3 reads TGTGCCACCTTAGCCGAGGGGGCGGACACTGAAGCTTTCTTT. Amino acid sequence: CATLAEGADTEAFF.

The chain employs TRBV5-1 and TRBJ2-1; D remains unclear. This CDR3 is 12 amino acids long. With 2 bases removed from V and 5 bases from J, the gap between germline ends came to 5 bases. The germline gives CDR1 SGHRS, CDR2 YFSETQ. In nucleotides, the CDR3 is TGCGCCAGCAGCTTAATCAACAATGAGCAGTTCTTC. Translation: CASSLINNEQFF.

This clone was seen only once. The rearrangement links TRBV19 to TRBJ2-1; D may be TRBD1 (6 bases). Trimming stripped 2 bases from V and 0 bases from J, with 8 bases between. Germline V gives CDR1 LNHDA, CDR2 SQIVND (reference sequence). The CDR3 length is 15 residues. CDR3 nucleotide sequence: TGTGCCAGTAGTATAAGGGACATCTCCTACAATGAGCAGTTCTTC. Residues: CASSIRDISYNEQFF.

The chain combines TRBV5-6 with TRBJ2-1; 8 bases map to TRBD2. Looked up from germline, CDR1 is SGHDT and CDR2 is YYEEEE. The V and J ends lost 7 bases and 3 bases, in that order; junction bases with no gene match: 12. The CDR3 totals 16 residues. CDR3 sequence: CASFLAGHGSYNEQFF. The CDR3 DNA reads as TGTGCCAGCTTTCTAGCGGGCCACGGTAGCTACAATGAGCAGTTCTTC.

V is TRBV5-5 and J is TRBJ1-5; tentatively, D is TRBD1 (5 bases). The CDR3 consists of 15 residues. Trimming removed 4 bases from V and 7 bases from J, with 18 bases in between. The germline CDR1 and CDR2 sequences are SGHKS and YYEKEE (reference sequence). CDR3 sequence reads: CASSPGEDIGQPQHF. CDR3 nucleotide sequence: TGTGCCAGCAGCCCGGGGGAGGACATAGGACAGCCCCAGCATTTT.

The chain joins TRBV18 to TRBJ2-5, with 7 bases fitting TRBD2. Germline V gives CDR1 KGHSH, CDR2 LQKENI. This CDR3 is built from 17 residues. With 0 bases clipped from V and 5 bases from J, the junction kept 12 bases outside the gene matches. CDR3 protein: CASSPPRQLATGETQYF. The CDR3 nucleotides read TGTGCCAGCTCACCACCCCGACAACTAGCGACGGGGGAGACCCAGTACTTC.

V is TRBV21-1 and J is TRBJ2-7; the D call in the table, TRBD1, was not verified against the DNA. TRBV21-1 is reported as a pseudogene. This CDR3 region has 17 residues. The CDR3 DNA is TGTGCCAGCAGCAATTCTTATGGAGACAGGGGTTACCACGAGCAGTACGTC. Encoded protein: CASSNSYGDRGYHEQYV.

CDR3 amino acids: CASSQAQATTFFF. The DNA for the CDR3 is TGTGCCAGCAGCCAAGCACAGGCGACCACATTTTTCTTT. J is TRBJ1-1 and V is TRBV3-1 (or the pseudogene TRBV3-2), with D possibly matching TRBD1 (5 bases). Trimming took 1 base from V and 13 from J, leaving 16 bases between them. Germline assignment: CDR1 LGHDT and CDR2 YNNKEL (reference sequence). The CDR3 is made up of 13 amino acids.

The chain employs TRBV5-1 and TRBJ1-2; TRBD1 is a possible D gene (6 bases). Per germline, CDR1 SGHRS and CDR2 YFSETQ. V was pared by 1 base and J by 2 bases, with 9 bases between. This CDR3 comprises 14 residues. The CDR3 spells CASSLLRGNYGYTF. In DNA form, the CDR3 reads TGCGCCAGCAGCTTGCTAAGGGGGAACTATGGCTACACCTTC.

The chain couples TRBV2 to TRBJ1-3; D uncertain. The ends were cut back, 1 base at V and 0 bases at J, with 7 bases in the middle. The CDR3 totals 15 residues. Germline V gene data show CDR1 as SNHLY and CDR2 as FYNNEI. The CDR3 reads CASSEDRTSGNTIYF. DNA for the CDR3: TGTGCCAGCAGTGAAGACAGAACCTCTGGAAACACCATATATTTT.

The rearrangement links TRBV4-1 to TRBJ2-7; 7 bases match TRBD1. This CDR3 has 18 residues. Germline-derived CDR1 and CDR2 are MGHRA and YSYEKL. V shed 0 bases and J 5 bases; nucleotides not matched to a gene: 16. The CDR3 region is CASSQESSGRGNLHEQYF. CDR3 DNA: TGCGCCAGCAGCCAAGAAAGTTCGGGCAGGGGGAACCTCCACGAGCAGTACTTC.

The V gene is TRBV2, the J gene TRBJ2-7; the D gene is possibly TRBD1 (6 bases). This CDR3 comprises 14 residues. From germline, CDR1 is SNHLY and CDR2 FYNNEI. Trimming took off 4 bases at V and 1 base at J, with 11 bases between the two ends. The CDR3 region is CASSVSGVSYEQYV. The CDR3 DNA sequence: TGTGCCAGCAGTGTGTCAGGGGTGTCCTACGAGCAGTACGTC.

The chain carries TRBV24-1 and TRBJ2-5; 8 bases align to TRBD2. The CDR3 extends over 14 amino acids. Germline CDR1 is KGHDR and CDR2 is SFDVKD. After removal of 2 bases from V and 6 bases from J, the junction contained 4 bases not matched to a gene. The DNA for the CDR3 is TGTGCCACCAGTGATTGGAGCGGGAGTCAGACCCAGTACTTC. Its translation: CATSDWSGSQTQYF.

This chain connects TRBV5-5 to TRBJ2-2, with D maybe TRBD1 (5 bases). This CDR3 region has 14 residues. Germline CDR1 is SGHKS and CDR2 is YYEKEE (reference sequence). Trimming shortened V by 2 bases and J by 3 bases, and 8 bases separated the two germline ends. This CDR3 is CASSLQGDTGELFF. In DNA form, the CDR3 reads TGTGCCAGCAGCTTACAAGGGGACACCGGGGAGCTGTTTTTT.

This sequence joins TRBV27 and TRBJ2-7, with D maybe TRBD2 (6 bases). Trimming took off 5 bases at V and 2 bases at J, with 19 bases between the two ends. The CDR3 is 16 residues long. The V gene's germline CDR1 is MNHEY and CDR2 SMNVEV (reference sequence). The CDR3: CASSPRAGLGTYEQYV. The CDR3 nucleotides are TGTGCCAGCAGTCCCCGGGCGGGGCTGGGGACCTACGAGCAGTACGTC.

This chain links TRBV7-9 with TRBJ2-7, with TRBD1 as a possible D gene (6 bases). V gave up 5 bases and J gave up 4 bases, with 12 bases separating them. This CDR3 region has 13 residues. In germline, CDR1 is SEHNR, CDR2 FQNEAQ (reference sequence). The CDR3 nucleotides read TGTGCCAGCAGCGCCGGGACACCTTACGAGCAGTACTTC. This sequence encodes CASSAGTPYEQYF.

The chain uses TRBV20-1 and TRBJ1-1; tentative D call: TRBD1 (5 bases). There are 14 residues in the CDR3. Germline loops: CDR1 DFQATT, CDR2 SNEGSKA (reference sequence). V was clipped by 3 bases and J by 5 bases, with 16 bases between them. CDR3 sequence: CSASNRQGGTEAFF. The DNA of the CDR3 is TGCAGTGCTAGTAATAGGCAGGGAGGAACTGAAGCTTTCTTT.

This clone was picked up one time. This chain's CDR3 is CASSFGQGSTDTQYF. In DNA form, the CDR3 reads TGTGCCAGCTCATTCGGACAGGGTAGCACAGATACGCAGTATTTT. J is TRBJ2-3 and V is TRBV18, with TRBD1 matching 8 bases. V shed 5 bases, J shed 0 bases, and the junction held 4 bases outside the gene matches. The CDR3 runs 15 residues. The germline V gene encodes CDR1 KGHSH and CDR2 LQKENI.

V usage is TRBV6-5 and J usage is TRBJ1-1, with D possibly TRBD1 on 5 matching bases. From germline, CDR1 is MNHEY and CDR2 SVGAGI. The V gene lost 4 bases and the J gene lost 5 bases, with 14 bases spanning the gap. This CDR3 comprises 14 residues. CDR3 nucleotide sequence: TGTGCCAGCAGTTCGGACTGGGGGAGGACTGAAGCTTTCTTT. It codes for CASSSDWGRTEAFF.

The chain recombines TRBV4-2 with TRBJ2-7, with unresolved D. Germline V gene sequence: CDR1 LGHNA, CDR2 YNFKEQ. V lost 0 bases to trimming and J lost 5 bases, with 8 bases between them. The CDR3 sequence is 13 residues long. The CDR3 sequence is CASSQDLRNEQYV. The CDR3 region has the DNA TGTGCCAGCAGCCAAGATCTGAGGAACGAGCAGTACGTC.

The chain is built from TRBV5-1 and TRBJ2-5, with D perhaps TRBD2 (7 bases). This CDR3 has 16 residues. Germline V gene sequence: CDR1 SGHRS, CDR2 YFSETQ. The V and J ends lost 0 bases and 1 base respectively, with 13 bases between them. For the CDR3, the DNA is TGCGCCAGCAGCTTGGAAAGGGGGGGGCTCCAAGAGACCCAGTACTTC. It specifies CASSLERGGLQETQYF. The entire variable domain, with the rest obtained from reference TRBV5-1 and TRBJ2-5, is as follows: KAGVTQTPRYLIKTRGQQVTLSCSPISGHRSVSWYQQTPGQGLQFLFEYFSETQRNKGNFPGRFSGRQFSNSRSEMNVSTLELGDSALYLCASSLERGGLQETQYFGPGTRLLVL.

Written as DNA, the CDR3 is TGTGCCAGCAGCTTAGACCTGACAGGGTATGGCTACACCTTC. Translated, it gives CASSLDLTGYGYTF. The genes are TRBV7-9 and TRBJ1-2; the match to TRBD1 covers 7 bases. This CDR3 region has 14 residues. V trimming: 1 base; J trimming: 5 bases; junction bases outside the gene matches: 4. Germline-derived CDR1 and CDR2 are SEHNR and FQNEAQ (reference sequence). Full variable domain (rest looked up from reference TRBV7-9 and TRBJ1-2): DTGVSQNPRHKITKRGQNVTFRCDPISEHNRLYWYRQTLGQGPEFLTYFQNEAQLEKSRLLSDRFSAERPKGSFSTLEIQRTEQGDSAMYLCASSLDLTGYGYTFGSGTRLTVV.

J is TRBJ1-3 and V is TRBV7-9, with D unresolved. This CDR3 is 15 amino acids long. The germline V gene has CDR1 SEHNR and CDR2 FQNEAQ (reference sequence). The V gene lost 1 base and the J gene lost 4 bases, with 11 bases spanning the gap. As DNA, the CDR3 is TGTGCCAGCAGCTTAGGAACAAGTTACGGAAACACCATATATTTT. It is translated as CASSLGTSYGNTIYF.

The chain has TRBV6-5 and TRBJ1-2, with TRBD1 matching over 8 bases. The germline V gene encodes CDR1 MNHEY and CDR2 SVGAGI. V trimming: 6 bases; J trimming: 7 bases; junction bases outside the gene matches: 10. The length of the CDR3 is 14 residues. CDR3 loop: CASRRSDRAIGYTF. DNA for the CDR3: TGTGCCAGCAGAAGATCGGACAGGGCTATTGGCTACACCTTC.